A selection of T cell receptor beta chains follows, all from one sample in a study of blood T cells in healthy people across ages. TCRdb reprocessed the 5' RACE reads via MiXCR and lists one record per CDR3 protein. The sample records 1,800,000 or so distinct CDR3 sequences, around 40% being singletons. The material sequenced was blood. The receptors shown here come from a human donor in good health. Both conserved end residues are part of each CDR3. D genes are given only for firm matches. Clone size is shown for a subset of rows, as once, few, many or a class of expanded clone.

CDR3: CSARPGLAGGRWETQYF
DNA: TGCAGTGCTAGACCCGGACTAGCGGGGGGGAGATGGGAGACCCAGTACTTC
J: TRBJ2-5
V: TRBV20-1
size: .
D: TRBD2

CDR3: CASSLKAGYEQYF
DNA: TGTGCCAGCAGCTTGAAGGCAGGCTACGAGCAGTACTTC
J: TRBJ2-7
V: TRBV5-6
size: few
D: .

CDR3: CASSLSQGVNEAFF
DNA: TGCGCCAGCAGCTTATCACAGGGGGTTAATGAAGCTTTCTTT
J: TRBJ1-1
V: TRBV5-1
size: .
D: TRBD1

CDR3: CASSLEGYDTQYF
DNA: TGTGCCAGCAGCTTAGAAGGGTATGATACGCAGTATTTT
J: TRBJ2-3
V: TRBV7-2
size: few
D: .

CDR3: CASSLPWGRQHTEAFF
DNA: TGTGCCAGCAGTTTACCCTGGGGAAGGCAGCACACTGAAGCTTTCTTT
J: TRBJ1-1
V: TRBV12-3/TRBV12-4
size: few
D: .

CDR3: CASSSTGNGANVLTF
DNA: TGTGCCAGCAGCTCGACAGGGAATGGGGCCAACGTCCTGACTTTC
J: TRBJ2-6
V: TRBV12-3/TRBV12-4
size: few
D: TRBD1

CDR3: CASSLVQGLGNEQFF
DNA: TGTGCTAGCAGCTTAGTCCAGGGGCTAGGCAATGAGCAGTTCTTC
J: TRBJ2-1
V: TRBV7-7
size: .
D: .

CDR3: CATSSPLTGVGEQFF
DNA: TGTGCCACCAGCTCACCCTTAACAGGGGTGGGTGAGCAGTTCTTC
J: TRBJ2-1
V: TRBV24-1
size: few
D: TRBD1

CDR3: CASSSTGYTQYF
DNA: TGTGCCAGCAGCTCCACTGGGTATACGCAGTATTTT
J: TRBJ2-3
V: TRBV7-2
size: few
D: .

CDR3: CSVERTVENIQYF
DNA: TGCAGCGTTGAAAGGACAGTCGAAAACATTCAGTACTTC
J: TRBJ2-4
V: TRBV29-1
size: .
D: .

CDR3: CASSPPGDPAYNEQFF
DNA: TGTGCCAGCAGCCCACCCGGGGACCCTGCCTACAATGAGCAGTTCTTC
J: TRBJ2-1
V: TRBV7-2
size: .
D: .

CDR3: CASIPTGGSEKLFF
DNA: TGTGCCAGCATCCCGACTGGGGGATCTGAAAAACTGTTTTTT
J: TRBJ1-4
V: TRBV5-6
size: .
D: .

CDR3: CSAGDTMGDGYTF
DNA: TGCAGTGCTGGGGACACGATGGGTGATGGCTACACCTTC
J: TRBJ1-2
V: TRBV20-1
size: few
D: .

CDR3: CASSYSRVGEQYF
DNA: TGTGCCAGCAGTTACTCGCGGGTGGGGGAGCAGTACTTC
J: TRBJ2-7
V: TRBV6-6
size: .
D: .

CDR3: CASSSPLAGGNSGANVRTF
DNA: TGTGCCAGCAGCTCACCCCTAGCGGGGGGAAACTCTGGGGCCAACGTCCGGACTTTC
J: TRBJ2-6
V: TRBV12-3/TRBV12-4
size: .
D: TRBD2

CDR3: CASSLVLGGGTDTQYF
DNA: TGTGCCAGCAGCTTAGTCCTGGGGGGCGGCACAGATACGCAGTATTTT
J: TRBJ2-3
V: TRBV7-2
size: .
D: .

CDR3: CASSQQTSGSTDTQYF
DNA: TGTGCCAGCAGCCAACAGACTAGCGGAAGCACAGATACGCAGTATTTT
J: TRBJ2-3
V: TRBV4-2
size: .
D: TRBD2